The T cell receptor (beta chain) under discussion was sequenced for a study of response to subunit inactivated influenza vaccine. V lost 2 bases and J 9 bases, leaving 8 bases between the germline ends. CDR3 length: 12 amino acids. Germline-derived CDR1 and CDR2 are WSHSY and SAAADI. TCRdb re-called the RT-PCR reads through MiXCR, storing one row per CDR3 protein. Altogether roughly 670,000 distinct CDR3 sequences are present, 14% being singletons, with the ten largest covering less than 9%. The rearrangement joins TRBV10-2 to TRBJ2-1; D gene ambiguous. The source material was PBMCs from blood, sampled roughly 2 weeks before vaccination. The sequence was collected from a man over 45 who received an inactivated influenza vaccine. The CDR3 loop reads CASSEGLTEQFF. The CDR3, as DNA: TGCGCCAGCAGTGAGGGGTTAACTGAGCAGTTCTTC.